A selection of T cell receptor beta chains follows, all from one sample in a study of T cell responses to AZD1222 COVID-19 vaccine. Sequenced by immunoSEQ multiplex PCR; TCRdb stores in-frame clones only, minus some. The data show 140,000 to 150,000 clones, about 93% seen once. The source material was peripheral blood, sampled on day 0 of AZD1222 vaccination. These receptors were obtained from an adult in good health. Both conserved end residues are part of each CDR3. The D gene is left open where the match is weak. The size field is filled for only some rows; it gives once, few, many or a size class.

cdr3_aa: CASSLAGGPLGYEQYF
cdr3_nt: TGTGCCAGCAGCTTAGCTGGAGGGCCCCTGGGCTACGAGCAGTACTTC
v_call: TRBV7-9
j_call: TRBJ2-7
d_call: .
cdr3_length: 16
clone_size: few

cdr3_aa: CASSRTPSYEQYF
cdr3_nt: TGTGCCAGCAGCCGGACTCCCTCCTACGAGCAGTACTTC
v_call: TRBV12-3/TRBV12-4
j_call: TRBJ2-7
d_call: .
cdr3_length: 13
clone_size: .

cdr3_aa: CASSAPHRASYNEQFF
cdr3_nt: TGTGCCAGCAGCGCTCCCCACAGGGCCTCCTACAATGAGCAGTTCTTC
v_call: TRBV6-2/TRBV6-3
j_call: TRBJ2-1
d_call: .
cdr3_length: 16
clone_size: .

cdr3_aa: CASGFPGLAAQETQYF
cdr3_nt: TGTGCCAGCGGATTCCCGGGACTAGCGGCCCAAGAGACCCAGTACTTC
v_call: TRBV7-9
j_call: TRBJ2-5
d_call: TRBD2
cdr3_length: 16
clone_size: .

cdr3_aa: CASSLQREQFF
cdr3_nt: TGTGCCAGTAGTCTTCAACGCGAGCAGTTCTTC
v_call: TRBV19
j_call: TRBJ2-1
d_call: .
cdr3_length: 11
clone_size: .

cdr3_aa: CASSPRGRSEQFF
cdr3_nt: TGTGCCAGTAGTCCGCGGGGCCGGAGTGAGCAGTTCTTC
v_call: TRBV19
j_call: TRBJ2-1
d_call: .
cdr3_length: 13
clone_size: .

cdr3_aa: CASRGTENTEAFF
cdr3_nt: TGTGCCAGCAGGGGGACAGAGAACACTGAAGCTTTCTTT
v_call: TRBV2
j_call: TRBJ1-1
d_call: TRBD1
cdr3_length: 13
clone_size: .

cdr3_aa: CASSLGRTYGYTF
cdr3_nt: TGTGCCAGCAGCTTGGGCAGAACCTATGGCTACACCTTC
v_call: TRBV5-6
j_call: TRBJ1-2
d_call: .
cdr3_length: 13
clone_size: .

cdr3_aa: CASSIVGDNEQFF
cdr3_nt: TGTGCCAGTAGTATAGTTGGAGACAATGAGCAGTTCTTC
v_call: TRBV19
j_call: TRBJ2-1
d_call: .
cdr3_length: 13
clone_size: .

cdr3_aa: CASSLFSRDVYRYNGTEQFF
cdr3_nt: TGTGCCAGCAGCTTATTTTCTCGGGATGTATACAGGTACAATGGAACTGAGCAGTTCTTC
v_call: TRBV7-6
j_call: TRBJ2-1
d_call: .
cdr3_length: 20
clone_size: .

cdr3_aa: CASGLVGGGEGEQFF
cdr3_nt: TGTGCTAGTGGTTTGGTAGGGGGGGGCGAGGGTGAGCAGTTCTTC
v_call: TRBV12-5
j_call: TRBJ2-1
d_call: .
cdr3_length: 15
clone_size: .

cdr3_aa: CASRSRVGGKLFF
cdr3_nt: TGTGCCAGCAGATCCAGGGTGGGCGGAAAACTGTTTTTT
v_call: TRBV6-5
j_call: TRBJ1-4
d_call: .
cdr3_length: 13
clone_size: .

cdr3_aa: CASSIDGTGLTSEAFF
cdr3_nt: TGTGCCAGTAGTATAGACGGGACAGGGTTGACGTCTGAAGCTTTCTTT
v_call: TRBV19
j_call: TRBJ1-1
d_call: TRBD1
cdr3_length: 16
clone_size: .

cdr3_aa: CASSYPTGTYEQYF
cdr3_nt: TGTGCCAGCAGTTACCCCACAGGGACCTACGAGCAGTACTTC
v_call: TRBV6-2/TRBV6-3
j_call: TRBJ2-7
d_call: .
cdr3_length: 14
clone_size: .

cdr3_aa: CASSQGYLGQPQHF
cdr3_nt: TGCGCCAGCAGCCAAGGATACCTGGGGCAGCCCCAGCATTTT
v_call: TRBV4-1
j_call: TRBJ1-5
d_call: .
cdr3_length: 14
clone_size: .

cdr3_aa: CASGKGQGAQSGGYTF
cdr3_nt: TGTGCTAGTGGGAAGGGACAGGGGGCTCAATCGGGAGGCTACACCTTC
v_call: TRBV12-5
j_call: TRBJ1-2
d_call: TRBD1
cdr3_length: 16
clone_size: .

cdr3_aa: CASSRIQETQYF
cdr3_nt: TGTGCCAGCAGCCGCATCCAAGAGACCCAGTACTTC
v_call: TRBV3-1/TRBV3-2
j_call: TRBJ2-5
d_call: .
cdr3_length: 12
clone_size: once

cdr3_aa: CASSLAGTSASYNEQFF
cdr3_nt: TGTGCCAGCAGCTTGGCCGGGACTAGCGCTTCCTACAATGAGCAGTTCTTC
v_call: TRBV5-6
j_call: TRBJ2-1
d_call: TRBD2
cdr3_length: 17
clone_size: .

cdr3_aa: CASSLRGRIYGYTF
cdr3_nt: TGTGCCAGCAGCTTACGTGGCAGAATCTATGGCTACACCTTC
v_call: TRBV5-4
j_call: TRBJ1-2
d_call: .
cdr3_length: 14
clone_size: .

cdr3_aa: CASSLALAGGTDTQYF
cdr3_nt: TGTGCCAGCAGCTTAGCGCTAGCGGGAGGTACAGATACGCAGTATTTT
v_call: TRBV11-2
j_call: TRBJ2-3
d_call: TRBD2
cdr3_length: 16
clone_size: .

cdr3_aa: CASSYPTSGRASYNEQFF
cdr3_nt: TGTGCCAGCAGTTATCCGACTAGCGGGAGGGCCTCCTACAATGAGCAGTTCTTC
v_call: TRBV6-2/TRBV6-3
j_call: TRBJ2-1
d_call: TRBD2
cdr3_length: 18
clone_size: .

cdr3_aa: CASSSTGASYEQYF
cdr3_nt: TGTGCCAGCAGCTCTACAGGGGCTTCCTACGAGCAGTACTTC
v_call: TRBV7-2
j_call: TRBJ2-7
d_call: TRBD1
cdr3_length: 14
clone_size: .

cdr3_aa: CASRGQGRNTGELFF
cdr3_nt: TGTGCCAGCAGAGGACAGGGGAGGAACACCGGGGAGCTGTTTTTT
v_call: TRBV6-6
j_call: TRBJ2-2
d_call: TRBD1
cdr3_length: 15
clone_size: .

cdr3_aa: CASSHPPGLGQNTGELFF
cdr3_nt: TGTGCCAGCAGCCACCCACCTGGTCTGGGACAAAACACCGGGGAGCTGTTTTTT
v_call: TRBV11-3
j_call: TRBJ2-2
d_call: .
cdr3_length: 18
clone_size: .

cdr3_aa: CSVMITESPHPTNEKLFF
cdr3_nt: TGCAGCGTCATGATAACCGAGTCCCCACACCCAACTAATGAAAAACTGTTTTTT
v_call: TRBV29-1
j_call: TRBJ1-4
d_call: .
cdr3_length: 18
clone_size: .

cdr3_aa: CASRLGTPTSGELFF
cdr3_nt: TGCGCCAGCAGGTTGGGGACTCCCACGTCCGGGGAGCTGTTTTTT
v_call: TRBV5-1
j_call: TRBJ2-2
d_call: .
cdr3_length: 15
clone_size: .

cdr3_aa: CASSQSTHSDGSYEQYF
cdr3_nt: TGCGCCAGCAGTCAATCGACCCATTCGGACGGTTCCTACGAGCAGTACTTC
v_call: TRBV23-1
j_call: TRBJ2-7
d_call: .
cdr3_length: 17
clone_size: .

cdr3_aa: CSASGQLNSPLHF
cdr3_nt: TGCAGTGCTAGTGGGCAGCTTAATTCACCCCTCCACTTT
v_call: TRBV20-1
j_call: TRBJ1-6
d_call: .
cdr3_length: 13
clone_size: .

cdr3_aa: CASSLRDRGPTNEKLFF
cdr3_nt: TGTGCCAGCAGCCTCCGGGACAGGGGACCAACTAATGAAAAACTGTTTTTT
v_call: TRBV5-6
j_call: TRBJ1-4
d_call: TRBD1
cdr3_length: 17
clone_size: .

cdr3_aa: CASTEWADPAYEQYF
cdr3_nt: TGTGCCAGCACCGAGTGGGCAGACCCAGCCTACGAGCAGTACTTC
v_call: TRBV6-5
j_call: TRBJ2-7
d_call: .
cdr3_length: 15
clone_size: once

cdr3_aa: CASSEARWTGGTYEQYF
cdr3_nt: TGTGCCAGCAGTGAAGCGCGTTGGACAGGAGGGACCTACGAGCAGTACTTC
v_call: TRBV6-1
j_call: TRBJ2-7
d_call: .
cdr3_length: 17
clone_size: .

cdr3_aa: CATSETTGLGYNEQFF
cdr3_nt: TGTGCCACCAGCGAAACGACGGGACTAGGCTACAATGAGCAGTTCTTC
v_call: TRBV15
j_call: TRBJ2-1
d_call: TRBD2
cdr3_length: 16
clone_size: .

cdr3_aa: CASSLWGLQETQYF
cdr3_nt: TGTGCCAGCAGCTTATGGGGGCTGCAAGAGACCCAGTACTTC
v_call: TRBV7-8
j_call: TRBJ2-5
d_call: .
cdr3_length: 14
clone_size: .

cdr3_aa: CASSLLRQYYTGYTF
cdr3_nt: TGTGCCAGCAGTCTCCTGAGACAGTACTATACCGGCTACACCTTC
v_call: TRBV2
j_call: TRBJ1-2
d_call: .
cdr3_length: 15
clone_size: .

cdr3_aa: CASSPFGETGGYTF
cdr3_nt: TGTGCCAGCTCACCTTTTGGAGAGACGGGTGGCTACACCTTC
v_call: TRBV18
j_call: TRBJ1-2
d_call: .
cdr3_length: 14
clone_size: few

cdr3_aa: CASSAEGGGFRHTIYF
cdr3_nt: TGTGCCAGCAGCGCCGAGGGAGGGGGATTTAGACACACCATATATTTT
v_call: TRBV9
j_call: TRBJ1-3
d_call: .
cdr3_length: 16
clone_size: few

cdr3_aa: CASRHPGQGDYEQYF
cdr3_nt: TGTGCCAGCAGGCACCCGGGACAGGGGGACTACGAGCAGTACTTC
v_call: TRBV6-6
j_call: TRBJ2-7
d_call: TRBD1
cdr3_length: 15
clone_size: .

cdr3_aa: CASSHVNEQFF
cdr3_nt: TGTGCCAGCAGCCATGTCAATGAGCAGTTCTTC
v_call: TRBV3-1/TRBV3-2
j_call: TRBJ2-1
d_call: .
cdr3_length: 11
clone_size: .

cdr3_aa: CASSDWGGNEQFF
cdr3_nt: TGTGCCAGCAGTGACTGGGGGGGGAATGAGCAGTTCTTC
v_call: TRBV6-4
j_call: TRBJ2-1
d_call: TRBD2
cdr3_length: 13
clone_size: .

cdr3_aa: CASSARPATNEKLFF
cdr3_nt: TGTGCCAGCAGCGCCCGCCCTGCAACTAATGAAAAACTGTTTTTT
v_call: TRBV9
j_call: TRBJ1-4
d_call: .
cdr3_length: 15
clone_size: .

cdr3_aa: CATSSNRNYGYTF
cdr3_nt: TGTGCCACCAGCAGTAACAGAAACTATGGCTACACCTTC
v_call: TRBV15
j_call: TRBJ1-2
d_call: .
cdr3_length: 13
clone_size: .

cdr3_aa: CAISESRRREADEQFF
cdr3_nt: TGTGCCATCAGTGAGTCGCGTCGGCGGGAGGCGGATGAGCAGTTCTTC
v_call: TRBV10-3
j_call: TRBJ2-1
d_call: TRBD2
cdr3_length: 16
clone_size: once

cdr3_aa: CASSQSGWAASDNQETQYF
cdr3_nt: TGTGCCAGCAGCCAGTCAGGTTGGGCGGCTAGCGACAACCAAGAGACCCAGTACTTC
v_call: TRBV14
j_call: TRBJ2-5
d_call: .
cdr3_length: 19
clone_size: .

cdr3_aa: CSTDGDTEAFF
cdr3_nt: TGCAGCACGGACGGGGACACTGAAGCTTTCTTT
v_call: TRBV29-1
j_call: TRBJ1-1
d_call: .
cdr3_length: 11
clone_size: .

cdr3_aa: CSVELVGETQYF
cdr3_nt: TGCAGCGTTGAATTGGTCGGAGAGACCCAGTACTTC
v_call: TRBV29-1
j_call: TRBJ2-5
d_call: .
cdr3_length: 12
clone_size: .

cdr3_aa: CASSQGVTGPAETQYF
cdr3_nt: TGCGCCAGCAGCCAAGGGGTGACAGGTCCCGCGGAGACCCAGTACTTC
v_call: TRBV4-1
j_call: TRBJ2-5
d_call: .
cdr3_length: 16
clone_size: .

cdr3_aa: CSVVGLAGRPYEQYF
cdr3_nt: TGCAGCGTTGTGGGACTAGCGGGAAGACCTTACGAGCAGTACTTC
v_call: TRBV29-1
j_call: TRBJ2-7
d_call: TRBD2
cdr3_length: 15
clone_size: .

cdr3_aa: CASSLNTGELFF
cdr3_nt: TGTGCCAGCAGCCTCAACACCGGGGAGCTGTTTTTT
v_call: TRBV28
j_call: TRBJ2-2
d_call: .
cdr3_length: 12
clone_size: .

cdr3_aa: CSVVGLAGVREQFF
cdr3_nt: TGCAGCGTCGTGGGACTAGCGGGAGTAAGGGAGCAGTTCTTC
v_call: TRBV29-1
j_call: TRBJ2-1
d_call: TRBD2
cdr3_length: 14
clone_size: .

cdr3_aa: CASSDPTGLSGNTIYF
cdr3_nt: TGTGCCAGCAGTGACCCCACCGGGCTCTCTGGAAACACCATATATTTT
v_call: TRBV25-1
j_call: TRBJ1-3
d_call: .
cdr3_length: 16
clone_size: .

cdr3_aa: CASSSSLGDTIYF
cdr3_nt: TGTGCCAGCTCATCCTCTCTCGGGGACACCATATATTTT
v_call: TRBV18
j_call: TRBJ1-3
d_call: .
cdr3_length: 13
clone_size: .

cdr3_aa: CASSPNLAGGLNEQFF
cdr3_nt: TGTGCCAGCTCACCTAATCTAGCGGGAGGGCTCAATGAGCAGTTCTTC
v_call: TRBV18
j_call: TRBJ2-1
d_call: TRBD2
cdr3_length: 16
clone_size: .

cdr3_aa: CASSATGRMNTEAFF
cdr3_nt: TGTGCCAGCAGCGCGACAGGGAGGATGAACACTGAAGCTTTCTTT
v_call: TRBV9
j_call: TRBJ1-1
d_call: TRBD1
cdr3_length: 15
clone_size: .